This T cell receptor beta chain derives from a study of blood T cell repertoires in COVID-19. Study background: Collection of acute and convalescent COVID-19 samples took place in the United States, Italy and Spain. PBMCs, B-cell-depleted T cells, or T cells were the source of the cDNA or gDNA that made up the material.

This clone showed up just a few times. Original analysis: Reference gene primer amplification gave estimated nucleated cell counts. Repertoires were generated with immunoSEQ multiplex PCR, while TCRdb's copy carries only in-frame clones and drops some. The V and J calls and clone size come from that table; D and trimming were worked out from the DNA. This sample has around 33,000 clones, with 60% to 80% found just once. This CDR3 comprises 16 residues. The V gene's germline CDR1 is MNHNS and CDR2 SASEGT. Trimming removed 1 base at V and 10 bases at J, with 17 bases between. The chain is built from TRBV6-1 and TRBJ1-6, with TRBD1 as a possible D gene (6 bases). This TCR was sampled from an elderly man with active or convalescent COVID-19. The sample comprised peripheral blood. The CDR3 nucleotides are TGTGCCAGCAGTGAAGAAGTAGGACAGAGGGGATCACCCCTCCACTTT. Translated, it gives CASSEEVGQRGSPLHF.